A selection of T cell receptor beta chains follows, all from one sample in a study of PD-1 blockade in classical Hodgkin lymphoma. This table comes from immunoSEQ multiplex PCR, and its TCRdb copy is limited to in-frame clones, with some not included. The table records about 24,000 clones, about 89% of them present only once. Specimen: CD4+ T cells from blood. The source of these receptors is a human donor with classical Hodgkin lymphoma. CDR3s include the opening cysteine and the closing phenylalanine or tryptophan. The order of the fields is clone size, D gene, V gene, J gene, CDR3 protein. D genes are given only for firm matches. Size values are once, few and many counts, or a class for expanded clones, and some rows have none.

size: .
D: TRBD1
V: TRBV27
J: TRBJ1-1
CDR3: CASSQRGQQNTEAFF

size: .
D: .
V: TRBV28
J: TRBJ1-5
CDR3: CASSSGEFGSNQPQHF

size: .
D: .
V: TRBV30
J: TRBJ1-1
CDR3: CAWSVDVTGMNTEAFF

size: .
D: .
V: TRBV7-2
J: TRBJ2-7
CDR3: CASSRRDGAYEQYF

size: .
D: TRBD1
V: TRBV13
J: TRBJ2-3
CDR3: CASSLQGATTTSSTDTQYF

size: once
D: .
V: TRBV13
J: TRBJ2-2
CDR3: CASSLGPGTGELFF

size: .
D: .
V: TRBV27
J: TRBJ1-4
CDR3: CASSPRVGTLATNEKLFF

size: .
D: .
V: TRBV25-1
J: TRBJ2-1
CDR3: CASSERGVGSDNEQFF

size: .
D: .
V: TRBV7-2
J: TRBJ2-5
CDR3: CASSIRHAPGVQQTQYF

size: .
D: TRBD2
V: TRBV4-1
J: TRBJ2-3
CDR3: CASSQDGLAGGIRDTQYF

size: .
D: .
V: TRBV25-1
J: TRBJ1-1
CDR3: CASSVSSTRLNTEAFF

size: .
D: .
V: TRBV27
J: TRBJ1-4
CDR3: CASSWNSSRVGNEKLFF

size: .
D: .
V: TRBV20-1
J: TRBJ2-7
CDR3: CSASYEQYF

size: once
D: .
V: TRBV5-4
J: TRBJ2-5
CDR3: CASSSFFPGETQYF

size: .
D: .
V: TRBV2
J: TRBJ2-7
CDR3: CASRAGGGAYEQYF